This T cell receptor beta chain stems from a study of sequential checkpoint blockade in melanoma. Study at large: First-line arms were nivolumab then ipilimumab, or the reverse, randomized 1:1. Maintenance nivolumab came after either treatment sequence.

Assay: immunoSEQ multiplex PCR; the TCRdb copy retains only in-frame clones and omits some. The sample lists 20,000 to 25,000 clones; roughly 80% were seen once. CDR1 is GTSNPN and CDR2 is SVGIG in the germline V gene (reference sequence). The length of the CDR3 is 15 residues. J lost 5 bases, V lost 2 bases, and 9 bases had no gene match. Documented treatment: randomized to nivolumab then ipilimumab (arm A) or the reverse (arm B). None of the patients previously received DNA-damaging chemotherapy. PBMC sorting kept live CD3+CD8+ cells without CD19 or CD56. The sample was CD8+ T cells sorted from blood (inferred from file names), taken from a patient given nivolumab and ipilimumab in sequence. This chain connects TRBV30 to TRBJ2-7, with 10 bases identical to TRBD1. The TCR sequence derives from a human donor with melanoma. As DNA, the CDR3 is TGTGCCTGGAGTAGGACAGGGGGTGACGTGGACGAGCAGTACTTC. Protein product: CAWSRTGGDVDEQYF. The full variable domain, its missing parts supplied by reference TRBV30 and TRBJ2-7, is SQTIHQWPATLVQPVGSPLSLECTVEGTSNPNLYWYRQAAGRGLQLLFYSVGIGQISSEVPQNLSASRPQDRQFILSSKKLLLSDSGFYLCAWSRTGGDVDEQYFGPGTRLTVT.